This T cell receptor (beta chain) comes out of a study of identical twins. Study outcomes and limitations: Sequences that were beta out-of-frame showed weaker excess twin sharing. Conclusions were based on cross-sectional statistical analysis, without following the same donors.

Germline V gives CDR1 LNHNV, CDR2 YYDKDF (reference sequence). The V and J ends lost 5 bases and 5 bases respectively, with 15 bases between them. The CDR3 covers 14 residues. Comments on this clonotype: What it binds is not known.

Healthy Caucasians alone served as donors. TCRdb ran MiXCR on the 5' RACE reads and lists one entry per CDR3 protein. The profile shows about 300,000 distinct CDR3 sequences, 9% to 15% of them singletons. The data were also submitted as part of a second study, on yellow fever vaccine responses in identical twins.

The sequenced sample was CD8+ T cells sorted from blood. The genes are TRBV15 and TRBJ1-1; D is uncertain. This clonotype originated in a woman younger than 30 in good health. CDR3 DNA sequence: TGTGCCACCAGCGGCGTGGGAGGAGGGACTGAAGCTTTCTTT. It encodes CATSGVGGGTEAFF.